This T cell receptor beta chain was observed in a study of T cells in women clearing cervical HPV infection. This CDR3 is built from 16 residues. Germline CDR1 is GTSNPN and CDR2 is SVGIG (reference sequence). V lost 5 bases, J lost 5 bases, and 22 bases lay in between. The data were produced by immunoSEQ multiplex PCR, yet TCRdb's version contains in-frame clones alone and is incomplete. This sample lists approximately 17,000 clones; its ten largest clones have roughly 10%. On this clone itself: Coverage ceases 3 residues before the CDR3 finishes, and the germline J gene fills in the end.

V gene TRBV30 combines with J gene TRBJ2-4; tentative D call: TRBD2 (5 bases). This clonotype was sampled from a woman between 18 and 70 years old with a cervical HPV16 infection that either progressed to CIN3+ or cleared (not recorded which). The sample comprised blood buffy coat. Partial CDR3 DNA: TGTGCCTGGCAGCAATTCTCGGACTTCCCCGAAAACATT. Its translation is CAWQQFSDFPENI. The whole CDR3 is CAWQQFSDFPENIQYF. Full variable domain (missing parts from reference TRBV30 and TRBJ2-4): SQTIHQWPATLVQPVGSPLSLECTVEGTSNPNLYWYRQAAGRGLQLLFYSVGIGQISSEVPQNLSASRPQDRQFILSSKKLLLSDSGFYLCAWQQFSDFPENIQYFGAGTRLSVL.